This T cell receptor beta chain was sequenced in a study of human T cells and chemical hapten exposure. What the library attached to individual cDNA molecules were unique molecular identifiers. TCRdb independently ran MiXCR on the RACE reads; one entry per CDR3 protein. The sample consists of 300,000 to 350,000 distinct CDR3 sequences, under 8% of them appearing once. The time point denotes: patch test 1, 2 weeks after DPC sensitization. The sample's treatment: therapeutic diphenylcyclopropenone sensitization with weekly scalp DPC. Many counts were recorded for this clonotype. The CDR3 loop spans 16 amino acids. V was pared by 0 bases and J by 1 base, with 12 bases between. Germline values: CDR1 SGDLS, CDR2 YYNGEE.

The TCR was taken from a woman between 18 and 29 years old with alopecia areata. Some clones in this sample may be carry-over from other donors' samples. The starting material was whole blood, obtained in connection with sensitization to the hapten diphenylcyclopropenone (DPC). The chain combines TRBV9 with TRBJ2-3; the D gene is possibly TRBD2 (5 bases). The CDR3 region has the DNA TGTGCCAGCAGCGTAGGCACGGCGGGTGGCACAGATACGCAGTATTTT. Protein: CASSVGTAGGTDTQYF.